A single sample gave rise to the 7 T cell receptor beta chains below, sequenced in a study of identical twins. TCRdb fed the 5' RACE reads into MiXCR, producing one record per CDR3 protein. The sample has roughly 470,000 distinct CDR3 sequences; 14% are singletons. The sample was also reused in another study, on yellow fever vaccine responses in identical twins.

Sequenced: CD4+ T cells sorted from blood. The receptors were sampled from a woman aged 18-29 years in good health.

The rearrangement joins TRBV4-3 to TRBJ1-4, with a tentative D call TRBD1 (5 bases). V was trimmed by 0 bases and J by 8 bases, leaving 13 bases between them. The CDR3 contains 15 residues. CDR1 and CDR2 from the germline V gene are LGHNA and YSLEER. CDR3 nucleotides: TGCGCCAGCAGCCAAGATCTCGGGGGAAGGGAAAAACTGTTTTTT. Its translation: CASSQDLGGREKLFF.

This clonotype was picked up a small number of times. V usage is TRBV20-1 and J usage is TRBJ2-7; no clear D. V lost 0 bases and J 5 bases, leaving 14 bases between the germline ends. Germline V CDR1 and CDR2: DFQATT, SNEGSKA (reference sequence). The CDR3 length is 14 residues. CDR3 sequence (DNA): TGCAGTGCTAGAGATCAAGGGCGCGGTCACGAGCAGTACTTC. Amino acids: CSARDQGRGHEQYF.

The sample holds a few counts of this clonotype. The V and J genes are TRBV24-1 and TRBJ1-1; D is perhaps TRBD1 (6 bases). Germline V gene lookup returns CDR1 KGHDR and CDR2 SFDVKD. The CDR3 extends over 15 amino acids. Trimming took off 4 bases at V and 1 base at J, with 12 bases between the two ends. The CDR3 nucleotides read TGTGCCACCAGTGACGGCGGCAGGGGGAACACTGAAGCTTTCTTT. It is translated as CATSDGGRGNTEAFF.

The V gene is TRBV29-1, the J gene TRBJ1-4; D unclear. The length of the CDR3 is 12 residues. Germline CDR1 is SQVTM and CDR2 is ANQGSEA. V shed 8 bases and J shed 1 base, with 8 bases lying between them. DNA for the CDR3: TGCAGCATTGGAGAAACTAATGAAAAACTGTTTTTT. Translating it yields CSIGETNEKLFF.

The chain links TRBV12-3 or TRBV12-4 to TRBJ2-3; TRBD1 matches 8 bases. The V gene end was trimmed by 5 bases and the J gene end by 1 base; junction bases not matched to a gene: 8. This CDR3 region has 16 residues. The CDR3 DNA sequence: TGTGCCAGCAGTCCCTCGCCGGGACAGGGCACAGATACGCAGTATTTT. It translates to CASSPSPGQGTDTQYF.

The chain has TRBV6-2 or TRBV6-3 and TRBJ2-7; D not certain. Germline V lookup: CDR1 MNHEY, CDR2 SVGEGT. Trimming removed 5 bases at V and 7 bases at J, with 18 bases between. The CDR3 covers 14 residues. CDR3 in DNA: TGTGCCAGCAGTGACATGGCGCGCCCGTGGGAGCAGTACTTC. Its protein product is CASSDMARPWEQYF.

The chain combines TRBV21-1 with TRBJ2-4. TRBV21-1 is a recognized pseudogene. The length of the CDR3 is 14 residues. CDR3: CASSKVEYKNIQYF. CDR3 DNA sequence: TGTGCCAGCAGCAAAGTTGAATACAAAAACATTCAGTACTTC.